These 23 T cell receptor beta chains share one sample of origin, sequenced in a study of Tregs in tolerant kidney transplant recipients. Assay used: immunoSEQ multiplex PCR; TCRdb lists only in-frame clones, some missing. The sample holds approximately 90,000 clones, roughly 93% seen once. Recipients received nonmyeloablative bone marrow transplants from related graft donors, with transient mixed chimerism. Sample: CD4+ T cells from blood (PBMCs), taken 12 months after the transplant. The receptors were sampled from a human patient who received a combined kidney and bone marrow transplant. The graft donor may be the source of some T cells.

The count of this clone is one. The chain uses TRBV7-3 and TRBJ2-1; 10 nucleotides line up with TRBD1. The V segment lost 5 bases and the J segment 8 bases; nucleotides outside the gene matches: 9. CDR1 and CDR2 from the germline V gene are SGHTA and FQGTGA. This CDR3 region has 15 residues. In nucleotides, the CDR3 is TGTGCCAGCAGCCCCCGGGACAGGGGATTACATGAGCAGTTCTTC. This gives the protein CASSPRDRGLHEQFF.

V and J are TRBV7-2 and TRBJ2-7; the match to TRBD2 covers 7 bases. The CDR3 covers 13 residues. The V segment lost 6 bases and the J segment 4 bases; nucleotides outside the gene matches: 6. The germline gives CDR1 SGHTA, CDR2 FQGNSA. The CDR3 nucleotides read TGTGCCAGCAGTCACGCAGCGGGGTACGAGCAGTACTTC. This sequence encodes CASSHAAGYEQYF.

The genes are TRBV5-1 and TRBJ2-5; D is unclear. Germline loops: CDR1 SGHRS, CDR2 YFSETQ. This CDR3 is built from 16 residues. The V end lost 0 bases, the J end lost 5 bases, and 17 bases lay between the germline ends. The chain's CDR3 is CASSLAPGQASETQYF. CDR3 in DNA: TGCGCCAGCAGCTTGGCCCCGGGTCAAGCGTCGGAGACCCAGTACTTC.

This chain links TRBV18 with TRBJ1-4, with 7 positions matching TRBD1. The CDR3 runs to 17 residues. The V segment lost 5 bases and the J segment 0 bases; nucleotides outside the gene matches: 9. From germline, CDR1 is KGHSH and CDR2 LQKENI. The CDR3 DNA follows: TGTGCCAGCTCATTCAGGACAGGCGATGCAACTAATGAAAAACTGTTTTTT. This translates into CASSFRTGDATNEKLFF.

V and J are TRBV6-7 and TRBJ2-6, with D possibly being TRBD2 (6 bases). TRBV6-7 is classed as an ORF, of uncertain function. This CDR3 region has 20 residues. The V and J ends lost 2 bases and 1 base respectively, with 21 bases between them. The CDR3 region is CASSYGGIIRVLSGANVLTF. CDR3 in DNA: TGTGCCAGCAGTTACGGGGGGATTATAAGGGTTTTATCTGGGGCCAACGTCCTGACTTTC.

The chain joins TRBV4-3 to TRBJ2-7; D may be TRBD2 (6 bases). CDR3 size: 16 residues. The V end lost 3 bases, the J end lost 4 bases, and 19 bases lay between the germline ends. From germline, CDR1 is LGHNA and CDR2 YSLEER. CDR3 sequence: CASSQIPGTGDYEQYF. CDR3 DNA: TGCGCCAGCAGCCAGATTCCCGGGACGGGAGATTACGAGCAGTACTTC.

The genes are TRBV7-3 and TRBJ2-5; 8 bases are shared with TRBD1. V trimming: 6 bases; J trimming: 5 bases; junction bases outside the gene matches: 11. This CDR3 contains 15 residues. Germline CDR1 is SGHTA and CDR2 is FQGTGA. DNA of the CDR3: TGTGCCAGCAGTCCTGGGACAGGCTCCCGGGAGACCCAGTACTTC. Translated: CASSPGTGSRETQYF.

This chain connects TRBV5-1 to TRBJ1-1; TRBD1 matches at 9 bases. V shed 5 bases and J 1 base; nucleotides not matched to a gene: 6. The germline V gene has CDR1 SGHRS and CDR2 YFSETQ. The CDR3 sequence is 15 residues long. CDR3 DNA sequence: TGCGCCAGCAGTTTACCGGGACAGGGGAACACTGAAGCTTTCTTT. Its translation: CASSLPGQGNTEAFF.

The chain employs TRBV5-1 and TRBJ1-3; TRBD1 might be the D (6 bases). Germline V gives CDR1 SGHRS, CDR2 YFSETQ. Trimming removed 3 bases from V and 4 bases from J, with 17 bases in between. CDR3 length: 16 residues. In DNA, the CDR3 is TGCGCCAGCAGCTGGACAGTACTCGGCACGGGAAACACCATATATTTT. Translation gives CASSWTVLGTGNTIYF.

This clone is a singleton in its sample. The chain recombines TRBV5-1 with TRBJ2-5, with 11 bases identical to TRBD2. Germline trimming cut 0 bases from V and 1 base from J; bases unmatched to any gene: 5. The length of the CDR3 is 17 residues. Looked up from germline, CDR1 is SGHRS and CDR2 is YFSETQ. DNA for the CDR3: TGCGCCAGCAGCTTGGTGGCTAGCGGGGGGCTCCAAGAGACCCAGTACTTC. Protein: CASSLVASGGLQETQYF.

This chain uses TRBV5-1 with TRBJ2-1, with 10 nucleotides matching TRBD2. The germline gives CDR1 SGHRS, CDR2 YFSETQ. V lost 0 bases to trimming and J lost 9 bases; unmatched junction nucleotides: 6. The CDR3 consists of 15 residues. CDR3 in amino acids: CASSLVSGRGGEQFF. DNA of the CDR3: TGCGCCAGCAGCTTGGTAAGCGGGAGGGGTGGTGAGCAGTTCTTC.

The chain links TRBV7-2 to TRBJ2-3, with 10 bases identical to TRBD2. The length of the CDR3 is 17 residues. Looked up from germline, CDR1 is SGHTA and CDR2 is FQGNSA. Unmatched junction bases numbered 8, after V lost 2 bases and J lost 3 bases. The CDR3 nucleotides are TGTGCCAGCAGCTTAAGGCCTAGCGGGAGTTTGACAGATACGCAGTATTTT. Protein sequence: CASSLRPSGSLTDTQYF.

The rearrangement uses TRBV5-1 and TRBJ2-7; 7 nucleotides match TRBD2. The CDR3 consists of 16 residues. Trimming cost V 0 bases and J 3 bases; bases outside gene matches: 9. The germline gives CDR1 SGHRS, CDR2 YFSETQ. Here the CDR3 reads CASSLARQGGVYEQYF. DNA for the CDR3: TGCGCCAGCAGCTTGGCCAGGCAGGGAGGGGTCTACGAGCAGTACTTC.

The chain links TRBV15 to TRBJ2-5, with a possible D match to TRBD1 (6 bases). Per germline, CDR1 LNHNV and CDR2 YYDKDF (reference sequence). V dropped 0 bases and J dropped 5 bases, with 16 bases sitting between them. This CDR3 has 16 residues. The CDR3 is CATSRDPQGIWETQYF. The CDR3, as DNA: TGTGCCACCAGCAGAGATCCCCAGGGGATTTGGGAGACCCAGTACTTC.

The rearrangement uses TRBV29-1 and TRBJ1-1; 7 bases align to TRBD1. V dropped 6 bases and J dropped 2; count of bases not matched to a gene: 12. The CDR3 totals 15 residues. CDR1 and CDR2 from the germline V gene are SQVTM and ANQGSEA. As DNA, the CDR3 is TGCAGCGTAGTAAGACAGGGCACCGTCAACACTGAAGCTTTCTTT. This codes for CSVVRQGTVNTEAFF.

V gene TRBV5-1 combines with J gene TRBJ1-5; D is possibly TRBD1 (6 bases). Germline CDR1 is SGHRS and CDR2 is YFSETQ. The CDR3 is made up of 15 amino acids. Trimming stripped 1 base from V and 5 bases from J, with 13 bases between. CDR3 sequence reads: CASSLTGFVDQPQHF. In nucleotides, the CDR3 is TGCGCCAGCAGCTTGACAGGGTTTGTAGATCAGCCCCAGCATTTT.

The V call is TRBV4-1, the J call TRBJ2-5; weak D call: TRBD2 (6 bases). The V end lost 3 bases, the J end lost 2 bases, and 13 bases lay between the germline ends. This CDR3 spans 15 amino acids. Germline assignment: CDR1 MGHRA and CDR2 YSYEKL. The CDR3 region is CASSQEKLAQETQYF. The CDR3 DNA is TGCGCCAGCAGCCAGGAAAAACTAGCACAAGAGACCCAGTACTTC.

The rearrangement uses TRBV19 and TRBJ1-4, with D possibly TRBD1 on 5 matching bases. CDR1 and CDR2 (germline): LNHDA, SQIVND (reference sequence). CDR3 size: 13 residues. Trimming took off 2 bases at V and 17 bases at J, with 18 bases between the two ends. The DNA of the CDR3 is TGTGCCAGTAGTATACAATCGACAGCCAGCCTTTTTTTT. It encodes CASSIQSTASLFF.

A word on this clone: Germline and junction disagree at one end, which may indicate a read error. This specimen includes other DNA sequences encoding the same CDR3. The J gene is TRBJ2-7, the V gene TRBV30; D gene ambiguous. CDR3 size: 11 residues. Looked up from germline, CDR1 is GTSNPN and CDR2 is SVGIG (reference sequence). Here the CDR3 reads CAWSAVYGQYF. The CDR3 bases are TGTGCCTGGAGTGCCGTCTACGGGCAGTACTTC.

This clone has only one observation. The chain joins TRBV7-2 to TRBJ2-5; 7 bases map to TRBD2. The V gene end was trimmed by 3 bases and the J gene end by 3 bases; junction bases not matched to a gene: 1. The CDR3 is 13 amino acids. CDR1 is SGHTA, CDR2 FQGNSA, per germline. In nucleotides, the CDR3 is TGTGCCAGCAGCTTCGCGGGAGAAGAGACCCAGTACTTC. The encoded protein is CASSFAGEETQYF.

The J gene is TRBJ1-1, the V gene TRBV2; 12 nucleotides line up with TRBD1. Germline CDR1 reads SNHLY; CDR2 reads FYNNEI. The trim removed 5 bases at V and 4 bases at J, leaving 8 bases unmatched. This CDR3 region has 16 residues. The CDR3 is CASSRDRGRWGTEAFF. CDR3 in DNA: TGTGCCAGCAGTAGGGACAGGGGGCGATGGGGCACTGAAGCTTTCTTT.

The chain carries TRBV4-1 and TRBJ1-3; D remains unclear. V was shortened by 0 bases and J by 0 bases, with 9 bases between the two germline ends. Germline V gene data show CDR1 as MGHRA and CDR2 as YSYEKL. The CDR3 is made up of 16 amino acids. CDR3 loop: CASSQDQAYSGNTIYF. Here the CDR3 DNA reads TGCGCCAGCAGCCAAGACCAGGCATACTCTGGAAACACCATATATTTT.

The CDR3 DNA reads TGCGCCAGCCGTAGCGGGAGAGGCCCCGAGCAGTACTTC. Translation gives CASRSGRGPEQYF. The gene calls are TRBV5-1 and TRBJ2-7, with TRBD2 matching 9 bases. CDR3 length: 13 amino acids. Germline trimming cut 7 bases from V and 6 bases from J; bases unmatched to any gene: 8. Germline CDR1 is SGHRS and CDR2 is YFSETQ.